These 6 T cell receptor beta chains were sequenced from one sample in a study of T cell responses to AZD1222 COVID-19 vaccine. Here immunoSEQ multiplex PCR was the method, and the copy in TCRdb shows in-frame clones only, minus some. The sample carries about 150,000 clones, about 92% recorded once. The sample here was peripheral blood, taken on day 0 of AZD1222 vaccination. The receptors come from an adult in good health.

The gene calls are TRBV14 and TRBJ2-7; 7 nucleotides line up with TRBD1. The CDR3 sequence is 16 residues long. Germline values: CDR1 SGHDN, CDR2 FVKESK. V lost 5 bases to trimming and J lost 3 bases; unmatched junction nucleotides: 13. CDR3 in DNA: TGTGCCAGCAGCTATAGACCCGGGACAGCGAACTACGAGCAGTACTTC. This gives the protein CASSYRPGTANYEQYF.

The chain uses TRBV9 and TRBJ1-1; weak D call: TRBD1 (5 bases). The ends were cut back, 4 bases at V and 5 bases at J, with 12 bases in the middle. The germline CDR1 and CDR2 sequences are SGDLS and YYNGEE. CDR3 size: 13 residues. The CDR3 reads CASSRREGTEAFF. The CDR3 region has the DNA TGTGCCAGCAGCCGAAGAGAGGGGACTGAAGCTTTCTTT. Variable domain in full (rest from reference TRBV9 and TRBJ1-1): DSGVTQTPKHLITATGQRVTLRCSPRSGDLSVYWYQQSLDQGLQFLIQYYNGEERAKGNILERFSAQQFPDLHSELNLSSLELGDSALYFCASSRREGTEAFFGQGTRLTVV.

The gene calls are TRBV5-4 and TRBJ1-2, with 7 positions matching TRBD1. The germline V gene has CDR1 SGHNT and CDR2 YYREEE (reference sequence). J gave up 4 bases and V 4 bases, and 10 bases lay outside the gene matches. The CDR3 runs to 15 residues. CDR3 loop: CASSPGQEVRYGYTF. For the CDR3, the DNA is TGTGCCAGCAGCCCTGGACAGGAAGTTCGCTATGGCTACACCTTC.

This chain uses TRBV19 with TRBJ1-1; maybe TRBD1 (5 bases). The V and J ends lost 5 bases and 0 bases respectively, with 7 bases between them. The germline CDR1 and CDR2 sequences are LNHDA and SQIVND (reference sequence). This CDR3 spans 13 amino acids. The CDR3 sequence: CASSPQVNTEAFF. CDR3 bases: TGTGCCAGTAGTCCACAGGTGAACACTGAAGCTTTCTTT.

This chain links TRBV19 with TRBJ1-1; D might be TRBD1 (6 bases). Germline V CDR1 and CDR2: LNHDA, SQIVND (reference sequence). With 1 base removed from V and 6 bases from J, the gap between germline ends came to 15 bases. CDR3 length: 15 residues. CDR3 bases: TGTGCCAGTAGTATAGCGATCAGGGGTTTCGCTGAAGCTTTCTTT. Encoded protein: CASSIAIRGFAEAFF. Filled out from reference TRBV19 and TRBJ1-1, the complete variable domain reads DGGITQSPKYLFRKEGQNVTLSCEQNLNHDAMYWYRQDPGQGLRLIYYSQIVNDFQKGDIAEGYSVSREKKESFPLTVTSAQKNPTAFYLCASSIAIRGFAEAFFGQGTRLTVV.

The chain links TRBV4-2 to TRBJ2-1; D possibly corresponds to TRBD1 (5 bases). V was shortened by 0 bases and J by 8 bases, with 14 bases between the two germline ends. In germline, CDR1 is LGHNA, CDR2 YNFKEQ. This CDR3 spans 15 amino acids. The CDR3 sequence: CASSQENIGVDEQFF. For the CDR3, the DNA is TGTGCCAGCAGCCAAGAAAATATAGGGGTAGATGAGCAGTTCTTC.